This T cell receptor (beta chain) was obtained from a study of liver allograft versus peripheral blood T cells (dated by TCRdb to about 2020). General notes on the study: In liver transplant recipients, the study looked at T cell receptor repertoires in the peripheral blood and set them against the repertoires found within the transplanted livers.

These reads were obtained on an Illumina MiSeq. TCRdb trimmed the raw reads at Q25, called clones with MiXCR and kept productive beta chains. Here each entry gathers all rows of one CDR3 protein and keeps the most common genes and DNA. The sample includes some 8,500 distinct CDR3 sequences, with roughly 15% observed a single time. Just under 3% of the sample goes to the ten largest clones. The germline ends are 12 bases apart after V is trimmed by 7 bases and J by 0 bases. Including cysteine and phenylalanine, the CDR3 has 14 amino acids. The kept DNA is CDR3 alone, 42 bases in frame from the first base. Summary of the overall study and its limitations: T cell receptor repertoires inside liver allografts were reported to be different from the repertoires detected in peripheral blood.

Comments on this clonotype: The clone's antigen remains unknown. Base qualities are not recorded, but no much larger clone differs from it by a single base.

The V and J segments used are TRBV12-3 or TRBV12-4 and TRBJ1-1; the D gene is not confidently resolved. The clonotype originates from a human patient who had a liver transplant. After a transplant, the donor of the graft may account for some T cells. The nucleotide sequence reads as follows: TGTGCCAGCAAGCACCGACGGTTGAACACTGAAGCTTTCTTT. Its product reads: CASKHRRLNTEAFF.